Each of the 20 T cell receptor beta chains below was sequenced from the same sample in a study of control samples from healthy donors and cancer patients. Assay: immunoSEQ multiplex PCR; the TCRdb copy retains only in-frame clones and omits some. The table has some 150,000 clones, just over 95% seen once; the top ten hold about 0.94%. Sequencing input: blood. All receptors come from a woman aged 30 to 39 in good health.

The rearrangement uses TRBV28 and TRBJ2-5; 9 nucleotides align to TRBD1. Germline assignment: CDR1 MDHEN and CDR2 SYDVKM. The CDR3 runs to 15 residues. V trimming: 6 bases; J trimming: 5 bases; junction bases outside the gene matches: 10. This chain's CDR3 is CASSRPDRGSETQYF. CDR3 DNA: TGTGCCAGCAGCCGCCCGGACAGGGGTTCGGAGACCCAGTACTTC.

J is TRBJ1-5 and V is TRBV6-1, with no clear D. Per germline, CDR1 MNHNS and CDR2 SASEGT. Deletions cut 3 bases from V and 4 bases from J, with 16 bases between. The length of the CDR3 is 16 residues. CDR3 loop: CASSEVVVQLNQPQHF. The DNA of the CDR3 is TGTGCCAGCAGTGAGGTTGTAGTACAGCTAAATCAGCCCCAGCATTTT.

The chain has TRBV19 and TRBJ1-1, with TRBD1 identical over 9 bases. V was pared by 6 bases and J by 1 base, with 9 bases of the junction left unmatched. Germline CDR1 reads LNHDA; CDR2 reads SQIVND (reference sequence). The CDR3 sequence is 16 residues long. CDR3 protein: CASRRPGTGPNTEAFF. CDR3 bases: TGTGCCAGTAGACGCCCTGGGACAGGGCCGAACACTGAAGCTTTCTTT.

This chain connects TRBV4-1 to TRBJ2-7, with 9 bases that match TRBD1. CDR3 length equals 16 residues. Looked up from germline, CDR1 is MGHRA and CDR2 is YSYEKL. With V trimmed by 1 base and J by 2 bases, 6 bases remained unmatched. The chain's CDR3 is CASSQGGQGIPYEQYF. CDR3 nucleotides: TGCGCCAGCAGCCAAGGGGGACAGGGAATCCCCTACGAGCAGTACTTC.

This clone was picked up one time. The V gene is TRBV11-2, the J gene TRBJ1-1; D possibly corresponds to TRBD1 (5 bases). The CDR3 is 14 residues long. The germline CDR1 and CDR2 sequences are SGHAT and FQNNGV. The ends were cut back, 1 base at V and 2 bases at J, with 8 bases in the middle. CDR3 region: CASSLGGGNTEAFF. In DNA form, the CDR3 reads TGTGCCAGCAGCTTAGGGGGGGGTAACACTGAAGCTTTCTTT.

The chain links TRBV7-9 to TRBJ1-1; the D gene is possibly TRBD1 (5 bases). Trimming took 8 bases from V and 3 from J, leaving 13 bases between them. CDR3 length: 13 residues. CDR1 and CDR2 (germline): SEHNR, FQNEAQ (reference sequence). The CDR3 sequence: CASLSEGYTEAFF. The CDR3 DNA reads as TGTGCCAGCTTAAGTGAGGGGTACACTGAAGCTTTCTTT.

This clone appeared a single time. The chain employs TRBV5-1 and TRBJ2-2, with 7 bases aligning to TRBD1. V was pared by 2 bases and J by 6 bases, with 7 bases of the junction left unmatched. Germline CDR1 SGHRS, CDR2 YFSETQ. The length of the CDR3 is 15 residues. CDR3 residues: CASSFETGMAGELFF. The CDR3 DNA reads TGCGCCAGCAGCTTCGAGACAGGGATGGCCGGGGAGCTGTTTTTT.

This chain joins TRBV3-1 (or the pseudogene TRBV3-2) and TRBJ2-5; 10 bases are shared with TRBD2. Germline CDR1 and CDR2: LGHDT and YNNKEL (reference sequence). The trim removed 0 bases at V and 3 bases at J, leaving 13 bases unmatched. This CDR3 spans 19 amino acids. CDR3 sequence reads: CASSQDFQRGGRLKETQYF. The DNA for the CDR3 is TGTGCCAGCAGCCAAGATTTCCAGCGGGGGGGCCGTTTGAAAGAGACCCAGTACTTC.

This chain links TRBV7-9 with TRBJ2-1, with 7 bases matching TRBD2. Germline lookup yields CDR1 SEHNR and CDR2 FQNEAQ (reference sequence). The CDR3 contains 15 residues. Germline trimming cut 3 bases from V and 7 bases from J; bases unmatched to any gene: 9. The CDR3 DNA sequence: TGTGCCAGCAGCTTTTTAAGCGGGATAGGAAATGAGCAGTTCTTC. It codes for CASSFLSGIGNEQFF.

The table lists this clone with a count of one. The chain uses TRBV24-1 and TRBJ2-1; 8 bases align to TRBD2. The V gene end was trimmed by 1 base and the J gene end by 1 base; junction bases not matched to a gene: 5. Germline V gives CDR1 KGHDR, CDR2 SFDVKD. CDR3 size: 17 residues. CDR3 amino acids: CATSDLGAGVSYNEQFF. DNA for the CDR3: TGTGCCACCAGTGATTTAGGAGCGGGAGTATCCTACAATGAGCAGTTCTTC.

The rearrangement links TRBV24-1 to TRBJ2-2; D uncertain. The length of the CDR3 is 18 residues. Germline CDR1 and CDR2: KGHDR and SFDVKD. V dropped 0 bases and J dropped 0 bases, with 13 bases sitting between them. The CDR3 here is CATSDLPGLETNTGELFF. CDR3 DNA: TGTGCCACCAGTGATTTGCCGGGTCTGGAGACGAACACCGGGGAGCTGTTTTTT.

The chain is built from TRBV25-1 and TRBJ2-1; 9 bases are a match to TRBD1. CDR1 is MGHDK and CDR2 is SYGVNS in the germline V gene. The V segment lost 6 bases and the J segment 1 base; nucleotides outside the gene matches: 7. This CDR3 is built from 16 residues. CDR3 nucleotides: TGTGCCAGCAGAGGATGGGGGACAGGGTCCTACAATGAGCAGTTCTTC. Translation gives CASRGWGTGSYNEQFF.

The CDR3 DNA follows: TGCGCCAGCAGTAAATTAAGGGACGGCGAGCAGTACTTC. Its translation is CASSKLRDGEQYF. J is TRBJ2-7 and V is TRBV10-1; D might be TRBD1 or TRBD2, each matching 5 bases. The CDR3 spans 13 residues. Germline V gene lookup returns CDR1 WNHNN and CDR2 SYGVQD (reference sequence). V gave up 5 bases and J gave up 6 bases, with 14 bases separating them.

The rearrangement links TRBV28 to TRBJ2-1; D might be TRBD2 (5 bases). V was shortened by 6 bases and J by 14 bases, with 14 bases between the two germline ends. CDR1 is MDHEN and CDR2 is SYDVKM in the germline V gene. CDR3 size: 11 residues. CDR3 nucleotides: TGTGCCAGCAGCATCCCGGGAAAGGAGTTCTTC. This gives the protein CASSIPGKEFF. Together with reference TRBV28 and TRBJ2-1, the CDR3 gives the full variable domain: DVKVTQSSRYLVKRTGEKVFLECVQDMDHENMFWYRQDPGLGLRLIYFSYDVKMKEKGDIPEGYSVSREKKERFSLILESASTNQTSMYLCASSIPGKEFFGPGTRLTVL.

The chain recombines TRBV24-1 with TRBJ2-1; the match to TRBD1 covers 9 bases. The CDR3 is 15 residues long. Per the germline V gene, CDR1 is KGHDR and CDR2 is SFDVKD. Trimming at V came to 3 bases and at J to 4 bases, leaving 3 bases not matched to a gene. The CDR3 sequence is CATSDRDRVYNEQFF. For the CDR3, the DNA is TGTGCCACCAGTGATCGGGACAGGGTTTACAATGAGCAGTTCTTC.

The V and J genes are TRBV28 and TRBJ2-6; D unresolved. Between the trimmed V and J ends, which lost 3 bases and 1 base, there was a span of 7 bases. The CDR3 contains 15 residues. Germline CDR1 is MDHEN and CDR2 is SYDVKM. For the CDR3, the DNA is TGTGCCAGCAGTTTCAGTGGATCTGGGGCCAACGTCCTGACTTTC. It translates to CASSFSGSGANVLTF. The variable domain in full, with the rest retrieved from reference TRBV28 and TRBJ2-6, is DVKVTQSSRYLVKRTGEKVFLECVQDMDHENMFWYRQDPGLGLRLIYFSYDVKMKEKGDIPEGYSVSREKKERFSLILESASTNQTSMYLCASSFSGSGANVLTFGAGSRLTVL.

This clone is a singleton in its sample. This chain links TRBV27 with TRBJ2-7; D uncertain. The germline V gene has CDR1 MNHEY and CDR2 SMNVEV (reference sequence). V lost 2 bases to trimming and J lost 7 bases, with 12 bases between them. The CDR3 spans 13 residues. The CDR3 DNA follows: TGTGCCAGCAGTTTAAGCAGGCTTGGGGAGCAGTACTTC. It yields the protein CASSLSRLGEQYF.

This rearrangement joins TRBV19 to TRBJ1-5, with a possible D match to TRBD1 (6 bases). The CDR3 extends over 13 amino acids. Trimming stripped 10 bases from V and 7 bases from J, with 17 bases between. CDR1 and CDR2 from the germline V gene are LNHDA and SQIVND (reference sequence). The CDR3 protein is CATKSGGRQPQHF. The DNA of the CDR3 is TGTGCCACCAAGTCCGGGGGGCGACAGCCCCAGCATTTT.

The gene calls are TRBV5-1 and TRBJ2-2; D unclear. The CDR3 is 19 residues long. The V gene lost 3 bases and the J gene lost 1 base, with 22 bases spanning the gap. The germline V gene has CDR1 SGHRS and CDR2 YFSETQ. DNA for the CDR3: TGCGCCAGCAGCTGGCTTATTTACCGGGTTCCCGGGAACACCGGGGAGCTGTTTTTT. Residues: CASSWLIYRVPGNTGELFF. The variable domain in full, with the rest retrieved from reference TRBV5-1 and TRBJ2-2, is KAGVTQTPRYLIKTRGQQVTLSCSPISGHRSVSWYQQTPGQGLQFLFEYFSETQRNKGNFPGRFSGRQFSNSRSEMNVSTLELGDSALYLCASSWLIYRVPGNTGELFFGEGSRLTVL.

CDR3 sequence (DNA): TGTGCCAGCAGTGAAACTTACAGGGGAGGCTATGGCTACACCTTC. Protein sequence: CASSETYRGGYGYTF. The chain combines TRBV2 with TRBJ1-2, with 7 bases that match TRBD1. V was clipped by 2 bases and J by 4 bases; unmatched bases: 7. Germline V gene lookup returns CDR1 SNHLY and CDR2 FYNNEI. This CDR3 has 15 residues.